Presented here are 4 T cell receptor beta chains from one specimen sequenced in a study of molecular identifiers for immune sequencing clone quantification. TCRdb redid the calling of the PCR reads with MiXCR, one entry per CDR3 protein. This repertoire shows 460,000 or so distinct CDR3 sequences, about 22% found once; its top ten account for more than 0.8%. What was sequenced was naive CD8+ T cells from blood, with Jurkat cell RNA spiked in. Regarding subset: FACS-sorted CD8+CD4-CCR7+CD45RA+ naive T cells. The origin of the receptors is a human donor in good health. Some libraries in this study had Jurkat cell RNA spiked in.

This sequence joins TRBV19 and TRBJ1-5, with 7 bases lining up with TRBD1. The junction had 7 bases not matched to a gene; V was cut back by 3 bases and J by 5 bases. CDR3 length: 15 residues. Germline loops: CDR1 LNHDA, CDR2 SQIVND (reference sequence). The CDR3 DNA reads TGTGCCAGTAGTATTGTAGGGGGCGCCGATCAGCCCCAGCATTTT. Its protein is CASSIVGGADQPQHF.

This clonotype was seen a handful of times. The V and J genes are TRBV6-6 and TRBJ2-5, with D perhaps TRBD2 (6 bases). Trimming took 5 bases from V and 4 from J, leaving 14 bases between them. The germline V gene encodes CDR1 MNHNY and CDR2 SVGAGI (reference sequence). The CDR3 contains 14 residues. DNA for the CDR3: TGTGCCAGCAGTCCCCCTGGAGGGCTAGAGACCCAGTACTTC. Translating it yields CASSPPGGLETQYF.

This clonotype appeared a few times. The rearrangement links TRBV7-6 to TRBJ2-5, with TRBD2 matching over 8 bases. V dropped 1 base and J dropped 4; count of bases not matched to a gene: 8. The CDR3 spans 16 residues. Germline CDR1 and CDR2: SGHVS and FNYEAQ. In DNA, the CDR3 is TGTGCCAGCAGCTTAGAAGCGGGAGTTTGGAGAGAGACCCAGTACTTC. It translates to CASSLEAGVWRETQYF.

In its sample, this clonotype was seen a few times. The CDR3 protein is CASRRDRAAEAFF. CDR3 nucleotides: TGTGCCAGCAGACGCGACAGGGCGGCTGAAGCTTTCTTT. The chain is built from TRBV6-5 and TRBJ1-1; 7 bases align to TRBD1. Germline CDR1 reads MNHEY; CDR2 reads SVGAGI. With V trimmed by 6 bases and J by 6 bases, 7 bases remained unmatched. The CDR3 is 13 residues long.